Below, 28 T cell receptor beta chains from the same sample are listed, as sequenced in a study of shared clonotypes between healthy human individuals. The assay was immunoSEQ multiplex PCR, and TCRdb's table has in-frame clones only and misses some. Of around 200,000 clones detected, approximately 95% appear once; the ten largest clones hold roughly 0.07%. The material sequenced was naive CD4+ T cells sorted from blood. The subset here: CD45RA+ positively selected. The receptors shown here come from a woman aged 25 to 45 in good health.

This chain connects TRBV5-1 to TRBJ2-7; 10 bases line up with TRBD2. Germline V lookup: CDR1 SGHRS, CDR2 YFSETQ. The length of the CDR3 is 15 residues. The J segment lost 3 bases and the V segment lost 4 bases, leaving 7 bases of the junction unmatched. For the CDR3, the DNA is TGCGCCAGCAGCCGCGCTAGCGGGAGTTACTACGAGCAGTACTTC. This sequence encodes CASSRASGSYYEQYF.

V is TRBV29-1 and J is TRBJ1-1, with D perhaps TRBD1 (5 bases). V shed 3 bases and J shed 3 bases, with 17 bases lying between them. The germline V gene encodes CDR1 SQVTM and CDR2 ANQGSEA. This CDR3 region has 15 residues. The DNA of the CDR3 is TGCAGCGTTGAGGTCCCAGGGCGACTGTACACTGAAGCTTTCTTT. This encodes CSVEVPGRLYTEAFF.

The chain recombines TRBV28 with TRBJ2-7; TRBD2 matches at 7 bases. The trim removed 3 bases at V and 0 bases at J, leaving 5 bases unmatched. CDR3 length: 15 residues. Germline CDR1 reads MDHEN; CDR2 reads SYDVKM. In nucleotides, the CDR3 is TGTGCCAGCAGTTTCGAGGGAGGGCTCTCCTACGAGCAGTACTTC. Protein sequence: CASSFEGGLSYEQYF.

This sequence joins TRBV13 and TRBJ2-5, with D possibly being TRBD2 (6 bases). The J call may be faulty, since TRBJ2-7 better matches the DNA end. Germline values: CDR1 PRHDT, CDR2 FYEKMQ (reference sequence). The CDR3 runs 15 residues. The CDR3 region is CASSSKRMTSGEQYF. The CDR3 DNA is TGTGCCAGCAGCTCCAAACGGATGACTAGTGGCGAGCAGTACTTC.

The genes are TRBV6-1 and TRBJ1-6; perhaps TRBD1 as D (5 bases). V lost 6 bases, J lost 5 bases, and 14 bases lay in between. This CDR3 spans 15 amino acids. Germline values: CDR1 MNHNS, CDR2 SASEGT. The CDR3 loop reads CASRPIGGDNSPLHF. CDR3 coding DNA: TGTGCCAGCAGGCCGATTGGAGGGGATAATTCACCCCTCCACTTT.

The J gene is TRBJ1-1, the V gene TRBV27; TRBD1 is a possible D gene (5 bases). The CDR3 loop spans 14 amino acids. Per the germline V gene, CDR1 is MNHEY and CDR2 is SMNVEV (reference sequence). Trimming removed 4 bases from V and 1 base from J, with 10 bases in between. The DNA for the CDR3 is TGTGCCAGCAGTTCTCGACAGAGGAACACTGAAGCTTTCTTT. It is translated as CASSSRQRNTEAFF.

This chain joins TRBV4-1 and TRBJ2-2; 14 bases line up with TRBD2. The germline CDR1 and CDR2 sequences are MGHRA and YSYEKL. This CDR3 is built from 20 residues. J was trimmed by 0 bases and V by 4 bases; bases with no gene match: 10. CDR3 in amino acids: CASSLLGLAGDHSNTGELFF. CDR3 nucleotide sequence: TGCGCCAGCAGCCTCCTGGGACTAGCGGGAGACCACTCGAACACCGGGGAGCTGTTTTTT.

The chain employs TRBV5-6 and TRBJ1-2; D is ambiguous. CDR1 is SGHDT, CDR2 YYEEEE, per germline. This CDR3 region has 16 residues. V lost 4 bases and J lost 3, with 19 bases in between. CDR3 protein: CASSPPRALPYYGYTF. The CDR3 region has the DNA TGTGCCAGCAGCCCCCCAAGGGCGTTACCGTACTATGGCTACACCTTC.

The V gene is TRBV25-1, the J gene TRBJ1-6, with D tentatively TRBD1 (5 bases). The CDR3 contains 17 residues. V was shortened by 2 bases and J by 8 bases, with 19 bases between the two germline ends. Germline values: CDR1 MGHDK, CDR2 SYGVNS. The CDR3 DNA follows: TGTGCCAGCAGTGAAGGGTCAGGGCGAAGTTTGTATTCACCCCTCCACTTT. Protein sequence: CASSEGSGRSLYSPLHF.

The CDR3 reads CATGDGQGVSGANVLTF. The CDR3 DNA reads as TGCGCCACGGGCGATGGGCAGGGGGTCTCTGGGGCCAACGTCCTGACTTTC. V is TRBV10-2 and J is TRBJ2-6, with 7 nucleotides matching TRBD1. V lost 10 bases, J lost 0 bases, and 12 bases stayed unmatched. The CDR3 is 17 residues long. CDR1 WSHSY and CDR2 SAAADI come from the germline V gene.

The chain recombines TRBV6-6 with TRBJ1-2, with 7 bases fitting TRBD1. This CDR3 is 15 amino acids long. V trimming: 10 bases; J trimming: 4 bases; junction bases outside the gene matches: 15. Germline CDR1 and CDR2: MNHNY and SVGAGI (reference sequence). CDR3 loop: CAISGGTQAVYGYTF. The CDR3 bases are TGTGCCATCTCAGGGGGGACACAGGCGGTCTATGGCTACACCTTC.

The chain couples TRBV4-2 to TRBJ1-2; TRBD1 agrees at 7 bases. This CDR3 contains 15 residues. After removal of 0 bases from V and 1 base from J, the junction contained 2 bases not matched to a gene. The V gene's germline CDR1 is LGHNA and CDR2 YNFKEQ. The CDR3 is CASSQDGTDNYGYTF. In nucleotides, the CDR3 is TGTGCCAGCAGCCAAGATGGGACAGATAACTATGGCTACACCTTC.

The chain couples TRBV7-2 to TRBJ2-3, with 12 bases lining up with TRBD2. J lost 4 bases, V lost 2 bases, and 13 bases had no gene match. The CDR3 spans 19 residues. Germline CDR1 reads SGHTA; CDR2 reads FQGNSA. CDR3 sequence: CASSLPTRASGRAPDTQYF. CDR3 nucleotide sequence: TGTGCCAGCAGCTTACCCACCCGGGCTAGCGGGAGGGCCCCAGATACGCAGTATTTT.

The J gene is TRBJ2-7, the V gene TRBV6-5, with TRBD2 matching over 7 bases. The CDR3 is made up of 14 amino acids. V dropped 2 bases and J dropped 6; count of bases not matched to a gene: 7. CDR1 is MNHEY and CDR2 is SVGAGI in the germline V gene. The CDR3 reads CASSYEAGFGEQYF. CDR3 DNA: TGTGCCAGCAGTTACGAAGCGGGATTTGGCGAGCAGTACTTC.

The rearrangement links TRBV4-1 to TRBJ2-7, with 10 bases aligning to TRBD2. This CDR3 contains 14 residues. V dropped 4 bases and J dropped 6; count of bases not matched to a gene: 6. Germline V CDR1 and CDR2: MGHRA, YSYEKL. The CDR3 loop is CASSLLAGPFEQYF. The DNA for the CDR3 is TGCGCCAGCAGCCTACTAGCGGGACCCTTCGAGCAGTACTTC.

The chain is built from TRBV7-6 and TRBJ1-1; D perhaps matches TRBD1 (6 bases). V was pared by 1 base and J by 3 bases, with 30 bases between. The CDR3 consists of 21 residues. The germline V gene encodes CDR1 SGHVS and CDR2 FNYEAQ. CDR3 sequence reads: CASSLGVTGPGASSDYTEAFF. CDR3 DNA sequence: TGTGCCAGCAGCTTAGGGGTTACAGGGCCGGGAGCCTCTTCCGATTACACTGAAGCTTTCTTT.

The gene calls are TRBV29-1 and TRBJ1-1; 7 bases align to TRBD1. CDR3 size: 13 residues. Trimming cost V 8 bases and J 4 bases; bases outside gene matches: 10. Germline assignment: CDR1 SQVTM and CDR2 ANQGSEA. In DNA form, the CDR3 reads TGCAGCTACCACGAAGGGGGCACCACTGAAGCTTTCTTT. As protein: CSYHEGGTTEAFF.

The chain is built from TRBV11-2 and TRBJ2-7, with D unclear. CDR3 size: 14 residues. Trimming removed 6 bases at V and 1 base at J, with 13 bases between. Germline V gene lookup returns CDR1 SGHAT and CDR2 FQNNGV. DNA for the CDR3: TGTGCCAGCAGACTACCTGGGCTTTCCTACGAGCAGTACTTC. Its translation is CASRLPGLSYEQYF.

The rearrangement joins TRBV28 to TRBJ2-7, with TRBD1 identical over 8 bases. Germline V lookup: CDR1 MDHEN, CDR2 SYDVKM. Trimming removed 7 bases from V and 4 bases from J; junction bases left unmatched: 3. CDR3 length: 12 amino acids. CDR3 sequence: CASTDRAYEQYF. CDR3 in DNA: TGTGCCAGCACGGACAGGGCTTACGAGCAGTACTTC.

The chain uses TRBV6-5 and TRBJ1-1; a possible D gene is TRBD1 (5 bases). Germline CDR1 reads MNHEY; CDR2 reads SVGAGI. Trimming removed 6 bases from V and 5 bases from J, with 16 bases in between. The CDR3 is 14 amino acids. The CDR3 DNA sequence: TGTGCCAGCAGAGAACCCGCAGGGTGGACTGAAGCTTTCTTT. It yields the protein CASREPAGWTEAFF.

The rearrangement joins TRBV7-2 to TRBJ1-5; 9 positions match TRBD1. Germline V CDR1 and CDR2: SGHTA, FQGNSA. The CDR3 runs to 14 residues. V was clipped by 0 bases and J by 7 bases; unmatched bases: 1. The CDR3 protein is CASSLAQGAQPQHF. CDR3 coding DNA: TGTGCCAGCAGCTTAGCACAGGGGGCACAGCCCCAGCATTTT.

The chain carries TRBV14 and TRBJ2-7; no clear D gene. V lost 3 bases to trimming and J lost 2 bases, with 11 bases between them. The CDR3 runs 14 residues. Germline V gives CDR1 SGHDN, CDR2 FVKESK. The CDR3 DNA is TGTGCCAGCAGCCAGGGCCAACCTCCCTACGAGCAGTACTTC. Translating it yields CASSQGQPPYEQYF.

The genes are TRBV12-5 and TRBJ1-2; 7 bases match TRBD1. This CDR3 has 12 residues. CDR1 and CDR2 (germline): LGHNT, FRNRAP. The CDR3 region has the DNA TGTGACACAGGGGAACCTAACTATGGCTACACCTTC. It specifies CDTGEPNYGYTF.

The chain carries TRBV27 and TRBJ1-6, with unresolved D. The germline V gene encodes CDR1 MNHEY and CDR2 SMNVEV (reference sequence). The ends were cut back, 5 bases at V and 7 bases at J, with 6 bases in the middle. The CDR3 is 12 amino acids. CDR3 DNA sequence: TGTGCCAGCAGTCCCACCAATTCACCCCTCCACTTT. Translating gives CASSPTNSPLHF.

This chain uses TRBV21-1 with TRBJ2-2; no DNA check was done on the table's D call, TRBD2. TRBV21-1 is annotated as a pseudogene. The CDR3 loop spans 16 amino acids. This CDR3 is CASSKAGGSNTGELFF. CDR3 DNA: TGTGCCAGCAGCAAAGCGGGAGGATCGAACACCGGGGAGCTGTTTTTT.

This rearrangement joins TRBV7-8 to TRBJ2-7; 10 nucleotides align to TRBD2. V shed 1 base, J shed 1 base, and the junction held 4 bases outside the gene matches. The CDR3 totals 16 residues. Germline CDR1 and CDR2: SGHVS and FQNEAQ. The chain's CDR3 is CASSLVGTSDSYEQYF. CDR3 nucleotide sequence: TGTGCCAGCAGCTTAGTTGGGACTAGCGATTCCTACGAGCAGTACTTC.

This clone was counted between two and nine times. The chain couples TRBV19 to TRBJ1-2; D unresolved. Germline V gene lookup returns CDR1 LNHDA and CDR2 SQIVND (reference sequence). The CDR3 contains 14 residues. V lost 7 bases and J 1 base, leaving 13 bases between the germline ends. The CDR3 sequence is CASTAEPINYGYTF. DNA of the CDR3: TGTGCCAGTACTGCCGAGCCCATTAACTATGGCTACACCTTC.

The rearrangement links TRBV5-1 to TRBJ2-1, with D unclear. The CDR3 loop spans 13 amino acids. The ends were cut back, 3 bases at V and 2 bases at J, with 6 bases in the middle. Germline CDR1 is SGHRS and CDR2 is YFSETQ. The CDR3, as DNA: TGCGCCAGCAGCTCCTCCCCCTACAATGAGCAGTTCTTC. This codes for CASSSSPYNEQFF.